This T cell receptor (beta chain) was recovered during a study of CD8+CD57+ T cells in acquired aplastic anemia (dated by TCRdb to the late 2010s). Background for the entire study: A mean of 3.2 ug of DNA, ranging from 0.2 to 27.4 ug, was extracted from sorted CD4+ and CD8+ cells. Healthy donor samples averaged approximately 10 million reads for CD4+ and 11 million to 12 million for CD8+ cells. Overall results and qualifications from the work: Although under 35 CD8+ CDR3 sequences were shared by patients and controls, these sequences appeared highly expressed in patients and within the immunodominant clones of patients. CD8+ Simpson's diversity did not differ significantly between patients and healthy controls (P=0.060).

Genomic DNA served as template for TCR beta VDJ combination and CDR3 sequence profiling. TCR repertoire sequencing was run on an Illumina HiSeq 2000. The published analysis was carried out like this. Repertoires were assessed using TRBV/TRBJ rearrangement plots, CDR3 size and DJ length profiles, and Simpson's diversity index. The immunodominant clone was defined as the most abundant DNA sequence in deep sequencing data. CDR3 amino acid sequences were checked for sharing between subjects and were compared against published repertoires and the VDJdb database. TCRdb reprocessing: public reads trimmed at Q25 with fastp, clones called with MiXCR, in-frame beta chains kept. Every CDR3 protein is listed once, alongside the most common genes and DNA of its rows. The V and J calls were determined by TCRdb, not by the authors. For this sample there are roughly 420,000 distinct CDR3 sequences; about two thirds appear just once. The ten largest clones represent more than 3.5% of the sample.

The study deep-sequenced TCR repertoires of sorted CD4+ and CD8+ blood T cells from severe aplastic anemia patients and healthy subjects. Ficoll-Paque density gradient centrifugation was used to isolate peripheral blood mononuclear cells. CD4+ and CD8+ T cells were sorted by FACS or magnetic beads before DNA extraction. Looking up the germline V gene yields CDR1 MGHDK and CDR2 SYGVNS. Reading from cysteine to phenylalanine, the CDR3 counts 14 amino acids. Only the CDR3 portion is preserved as DNA: 42 bases, with reading frame beginning at the first base. For this clonotype: Its antigen target is currently unknown. A junction end diverges from the germline sequence, so it may reflect a read error.

Sequencing was performed on sorted CD4+, CD8+, or CD8+CD57+ T cells (not recorded which) from PBMCs. This TCR derives from a human donor in good health, serving as a control. The sequence joins TRBV25-1 to TRBJ2-3, and TRBD2 matches 8 of the central bases. The CDR3: CAIMPAGGHDTQYF. The sequenced DNA: TGTGCCATCATGCCCGCGGGGGGCCACGATACGCAGTACTTT.